These 15 T cell receptor beta chains came from one sample sequenced in a study of blood T cell repertoires in COVID-19. TCRdb keeps only in-frame clones here, not all; method: immunoSEQ multiplex PCR. The sample has about 52,000 clones, more than 85% seen once. Sequencing was carried out using peripheral blood. Source of these receptors: a human donor with active COVID-19. The donor label of this sample is uncertain.

This clone was seen just once. The chain has TRBV19 and TRBJ2-1; 8 bases line up with TRBD2. Germline loops: CDR1 LNHDA, CDR2 SQIVND (reference sequence). The CDR3 runs 15 residues. J gave up 10 bases and V 3 bases, and 11 bases lay outside the gene matches. The CDR3 sequence: CASSISPQTSGEQFF. The CDR3 DNA follows: TGTGCCAGTAGTATTTCCCCCCAAACTAGCGGCGAGCAGTTCTTC.

This clone came up a few times. The chain uses TRBV20-1 and TRBJ1-2, with a tentative D call TRBD1 (5 bases). Germline V lookup: CDR1 DFQATT, CDR2 SNEGSKA (reference sequence). Trimming shortened V by 5 bases and J by 7 bases, and 8 bases separated the two germline ends. The CDR3 is made up of 10 amino acids. DNA for the CDR3: TGCAGTGCTCCTGACAGTGGCTACACCTTC. This gives the protein CSAPDSGYTF.

For the CDR3, the DNA is TGCGCCAGCAGCTTATCTACAGGGGTAAACACTGAAGCTTTCTTT. This sequence encodes CASSLSTGVNTEAFF. The V call is TRBV5-1, the J call TRBJ1-1; 7 nucleotides line up with TRBD1. Germline lookup yields CDR1 SGHRS and CDR2 YFSETQ. V was clipped by 2 bases and J by 2 bases; unmatched bases: 6. CDR3 length equals 15 residues. Full variable domain (rest looked up from reference TRBV5-1 and TRBJ1-1): KAGVTQTPRYLIKTRGQQVTLSCSPISGHRSVSWYQQTPGQGLQFLFEYFSETQRNKGNFPGRFSGRQFSNSRSEMNVSTLELGDSALYLCASSLSTGVNTEAFFGQGTRLTVV.

The chain uses TRBV15 and TRBJ2-7; a weak D match, TRBD1 (5 bases). Germline CDR1 reads LNHNV; CDR2 reads YYDKDF (reference sequence). Trimming took off 0 bases at V and 3 bases at J, with 21 bases between the two ends. The CDR3 runs 18 residues. The CDR3 nucleotides are TGTGCCACCAGCAGAGATCTGGGTTGGGGCAGCTCGGGCTACGAGCAGTACTTC. It encodes CATSRDLGWGSSGYEQYF.

The chain is built from TRBV3-1 (or the pseudogene TRBV3-2) and TRBJ1-1, with D maybe TRBD1 (5 bases). The CDR3 runs 16 residues. Germline V gives CDR1 LGHDT, CDR2 YNNKEL (reference sequence). Between the trimmed V and J ends, which lost 0 bases and 4 bases, there was a span of 15 bases. This CDR3 is CASSQDQNRFGTEAFF. CDR3 sequence (DNA): TGTGCCAGCAGCCAAGATCAGAACAGGTTTGGCACTGAAGCTTTCTTT.

The chain joins TRBV24-1 to TRBJ2-3; 7 bases are shared with TRBD2. CDR1 KGHDR and CDR2 SFDVKD come from the germline V gene. The V and J ends lost 5 bases and 0 bases, in that order; junction bases with no gene match: 10. The CDR3 is made up of 17 amino acids. CDR3 protein: CATSGPLADASTDTQYF. CDR3 nucleotide sequence: TGTGCCACCAGTGGTCCCCTAGCGGACGCTAGCACAGATACGCAGTATTTT.

The chain is built from TRBV6-1 and TRBJ1-2, with 10 bases fitting TRBD1. Per the germline V gene, CDR1 is MNHNS and CDR2 is SASEGT. With 2 bases clipped from V and 5 bases from J, the junction kept 8 bases outside the gene matches. The CDR3 is 16 residues long. The CDR3 DNA is TGTGCCAGCAGTGAAAGGAGACAGGGGGCCGGGTATGGCTACACCTTC. It translates to CASSERRQGAGYGYTF.

This rearrangement joins TRBV5-1 to TRBJ2-5; TRBD2 matches 14 bases. V was pared by 3 bases and J by 5 bases, with 3 bases of the junction left unmatched. The length of the CDR3 is 15 residues. CDR1 SGHRS and CDR2 YFSETQ come from the germline V gene. The CDR3 loop is CASSWGTSGGETQYF. Here the CDR3 DNA reads TGCGCCAGCAGCTGGGGGACTAGCGGGGGTGAGACCCAGTACTTC.

V is TRBV9 and J is TRBJ1-3; tentative D call: TRBD1 (5 bases). The CDR3 loop spans 19 amino acids. The V gene lost 4 bases and the J gene lost 0 bases, with 23 bases spanning the gap. Germline assignment: CDR1 SGDLS and CDR2 YYNGEE. CDR3 region: CASSPRSSPRQSSGNTIYF. The CDR3 DNA reads TGTGCCAGCAGCCCCCGTAGCTCCCCTCGACAGAGCTCTGGAAACACCATATATTTT.

This sequence joins TRBV11-2 and TRBJ2-7, with 7 bases identical to TRBD1. Unmatched junction bases numbered 5, after V lost 1 base and J lost 2 bases. CDR3 length: 15 residues. Germline CDR1 is SGHAT and CDR2 is FQNNGV. CDR3 sequence (DNA): TGTGCCAGCAGCTTAGGGGCAGGGGGAACCTACGAGCAGTACTTC. Translating it yields CASSLGAGGTYEQYF.

The chain couples TRBV7-9 to TRBJ2-3; TRBD2 might be the D (5 bases). The CDR3 runs to 14 residues. Germline V gives CDR1 SEHNR, CDR2 FQNEAQ (reference sequence). Trimming pared 6 bases from V and 3 bases from J, leaving 13 bases between. CDR3: CASSNEGKTDTQYF. For the CDR3, the DNA is TGTGCCAGCAGTAATGAGGGTAAAACAGATACGCAGTATTTT.

This sequence joins TRBV18 and TRBJ2-5, with 9 bases identical to TRBD1. Germline V gives CDR1 KGHSH, CDR2 LQKENI. The CDR3 has 16 residues. V gave up 6 bases and J gave up 2 bases; unmatched junction bases: 10. The CDR3 reads CASSDMGQGLQETQYF. As DNA, the CDR3 is TGTGCCAGCTCTGATATGGGACAGGGACTGCAAGAGACCCAGTACTTC.

This clone was found once. This chain connects TRBV6-1 to TRBJ2-1, with TRBD2 matching over 10 bases. This CDR3 is built from 15 residues. Germline V gene sequence: CDR1 MNHNS, CDR2 SASEGT. Germline trimming cut 3 bases from V and 6 bases from J; bases unmatched to any gene: 5. CDR3 in amino acids: CASSESSGGSNEQFF. The CDR3 nucleotides read TGTGCCAGCAGTGAGTCTAGCGGGGGAAGCAATGAGCAGTTCTTC.

The chain joins TRBV7-2 to TRBJ1-2; TRBD1 matches at 8 bases. Germline V lookup: CDR1 SGHTA, CDR2 FQGNSA. This CDR3 region has 13 residues. The V segment lost 5 bases and the J segment 7 bases; nucleotides outside the gene matches: 6. Here the CDR3 DNA reads TGTGCCAGCAGCCTAGACAGGGGCGGTGGCTACACCTTC. The encoded protein is CASSLDRGGGYTF.

This chain joins TRBV5-1 and TRBJ2-1; TRBD2 matches at 10 bases. This CDR3 comprises 18 residues. CDR1 and CDR2 from the germline V gene are SGHRS and YFSETQ. J gave up 3 bases and V 1 base, and 10 bases lay outside the gene matches. The CDR3 DNA sequence: TGCGCCAGCAGCTTGAGGCCAATTAGCGGGGGGAACTACAATGAGCAGTTCTTC. This gives the protein CASSLRPISGGNYNEQFF.